This T cell receptor beta chain was identified in a study of regulatory T cells in long-lasting Graves disease. Arm-PCR of CDR3 regions and iRepertoire HTBI primers were the basis on which TCR beta libraries were built. Per the original methods: The samples yielded 55 to 75 TRBV and roughly 13 TRBJ segments. TCRdb re-called the multiplex PCR reads with MiXCR, one entry per CDR3 protein. The V and J calls and clone size come from TCRdb's table, not from the authors' own analysis. The sample gives about 430,000 distinct CDR3 sequences, roughly 21% of which show up once; around 15% is in the top ten. Notes on this clonotype: Its specificity is unknown. This may be a read error, as it is one base from a much larger clone.

The time point denotes: persistent/refractory GD, antithyroid drugs over 5 years with positive TRAb. Extracted PBMC RNA gave rise to the TCR library. The germline V gene has CDR1 SGHRS and CDR2 YFSETQ. CDR3 length: 14 residues. Overall study findings and caveats: TCR diversity in persistent Graves' patients was below that of newly diagnosed ones.

This receptor was identified in a female donor with Graves disease. This sample comprised peripheral blood mononuclear cells (PBMCs), obtained when the disease was refractory, from a patient treated with antithyroid drugs. This chain uses TRBV5-1 with TRBJ2-2, with 7 positions matching TRBD1. CDR3 loop: CASRSDRVTGELSF. The CDR3 DNA sequence: TGCGCCAGCAGATCTGACAGGGTCACCGGGGAGCTGTCTTTT.